These 16 T cell receptor beta chains were all obtained from the same sample, sequenced in a study of blood T cell repertoires in COVID-19. The repertoire was sequenced with immunoSEQ multiplex PCR; TCRdb's copy has only in-frame clones and lacks some. The sample has about 140,000 clones, about 80% seen once; the top ten hold 4%. The sequenced sample was peripheral blood. The receptor set was obtained from a woman in her fifties or sixties with acute or convalescent COVID-19.

The V gene is TRBV6-5, the J gene TRBJ1-1; maybe TRBD1 (5 bases). The CDR3 extends over 14 amino acids. CDR1 MNHEY and CDR2 SVGAGI come from the germline V gene. The ends were cut back, 7 bases at V and 1 base at J, with 13 bases in the middle. CDR3 DNA sequence: TGTGCCAGCATTGGGGGAGGGGCGAACACTGAAGCTTTCTTT. Amino acids: CASIGGGANTEAFF.

This clone was found once. Relative to the germline gene, one junction end is altered; a read error may explain this. J is TRBJ2-7 and V is TRBV28, with TRBD1 identical over 9 bases. The CDR3 loop spans 15 amino acids. In germline, CDR1 is MDHEN, CDR2 SYDVKM. The CDR3 DNA is TGTGCCAGCAGTCCCCCTGGACAGGGGTTCTACGGGCAGTACTTC. It specifies CASSPPGQGFYGQYF.

The rearrangement joins TRBV20-1 to TRBJ2-3; D is unclear. Trimming took off 5 bases at V and 8 bases at J, with 11 bases between the two ends. Germline V gives CDR1 DFQATT, CDR2 SNEGSKA (reference sequence). There are 11 residues in the CDR3. CDR3 region: CSADSRGTQYF. DNA of the CDR3: TGCAGTGCTGATAGCCGTGGTACGCAGTATTTT.

The chain couples TRBV3-1 (or the pseudogene TRBV3-2) to TRBJ1-5, with 7 positions matching TRBD1. The CDR3 covers 14 residues. With 8 bases clipped from V and 4 bases from J, the junction kept 8 bases outside the gene matches. From germline, CDR1 is LGHDT and CDR2 YNNKEL (reference sequence). The CDR3 here is CASRNRGTNQPQHF. The CDR3, as DNA: TGTGCCAGCCGCAACAGGGGAACTAATCAGCCCCAGCATTTT.

V is TRBV2 and J is TRBJ1-4, with D maybe TRBD1 (5 bases). Germline-derived CDR1 and CDR2 are SNHLY and FYNNEI. The CDR3 is 12 amino acids. With 3 bases removed from V and 8 bases from J, the gap between germline ends came to 7 bases. The CDR3 is CASSEGGEKLFF. CDR3 DNA sequence: TGTGCCAGCAGTGAGGGGGGGGAAAAACTGTTTTTT.

As for this clone: Germline is not matched at one junction end, which may reflect a read error. The chain links TRBV20-1 to TRBJ2-3; D unresolved. The CDR3 has 11 amino acids. Per germline, CDR1 DFQATT and CDR2 SNEGSKA (reference sequence). The CDR3 protein is CSARPLDSQYF. CDR3 in DNA: TGCAGTGCTAGGCCCCTAGATTCGCAGTATTTT.

This rearrangement joins TRBV6-5 to TRBJ1-2; possible D gene TRBD1, 5 bases. From germline, CDR1 is MNHEY and CDR2 SVGAGI. V lost 2 bases and J lost 8, with 9 bases in between. The CDR3 has 12 amino acids. The CDR3, as DNA: TGTGCCAGCAGTTACCAGGGCTACGGCTACACCTTC. Amino acid sequence: CASSYQGYGYTF.

The chain combines TRBV7-9 with TRBJ2-7; D is perhaps TRBD2 (6 bases). Per the germline V gene, CDR1 is SEHNR and CDR2 is FQNEAQ (reference sequence). Between the trimmed V and J ends, which lost 2 bases and 3 bases, there was a span of 14 bases. This CDR3 comprises 15 residues. CDR3 sequence reads: CASSLSATGGYEQYF. The CDR3 DNA is TGTGCCAGCAGCTTATCGGCGACCGGGGGCTACGAGCAGTACTTC. Full variable domain (outside the CDR3, taken from reference TRBV7-9 and TRBJ2-7): DTGVSQNPRHKITKRGQNVTFRCDPISEHNRLYWYRQTLGQGPEFLTYFQNEAQLEKSRLLSDRFSAERPKGSFSTLEIQRTEQGDSAMYLCASSLSATGGYEQYFGPGTRLTVT.

V gene TRBV4-3 combines with J gene TRBJ2-7; 9 bases align to TRBD2. The length of the CDR3 is 15 residues. V trimming: 1 base; J trimming: 4 bases; junction bases outside the gene matches: 5. Germline CDR1 is LGHNA and CDR2 is YSLEER. The CDR3 spells CASSQALSGRYEQYF. The CDR3, as DNA: TGCGCCAGCAGCCAAGCCCTTAGCGGGAGATACGAGCAGTACTTC.

The chain couples TRBV24-1 to TRBJ2-3, with D perhaps TRBD2 (5 bases). Germline values: CDR1 KGHDR, CDR2 SFDVKD. Trimming took 4 bases from V and 0 from J, leaving 10 bases between them. The CDR3 sequence is 15 residues long. CDR3 in DNA: TGTGCCACCAGTGACCCGAGCGGTAGCACAGATACGCAGTATTTT. Encoded protein: CATSDPSGSTDTQYF.

The count of this clone is one. The J gene is TRBJ1-4, the V gene TRBV12-1; whether TRBD1, the table's D call, matches the DNA was not checked. TRBV12-1 is termed a pseudogene. This CDR3 is 15 amino acids long. In DNA, the CDR3 is TGTGCCAGCAGCTGCCGACAGGGTGCTAATGAAAAACTGTTTTTT. This translates into CASSCRQGANEKLFF.

The V gene is TRBV7-9, the J gene TRBJ2-1, with 14 bases identical to TRBD2. The V gene's germline CDR1 is SEHNR and CDR2 FQNEAQ (reference sequence). Trimming at V came to 2 bases and at J to 7 bases, leaving 10 bases not matched to a gene. The CDR3 totals 18 residues. CDR3 sequence reads: CASSLRAGRTSGRNEQFF. The CDR3 bases are TGTGCCAGCAGCTTAAGGGCAGGTCGGACTAGCGGGAGGAATGAGCAGTTCTTC.

The V gene is TRBV27, the J gene TRBJ1-1; no firm D call. Deletions cut 5 bases from V and 4 bases from J, with 11 bases between. The CDR3 covers 13 residues. CDR1 and CDR2 from the germline V gene are MNHEY and SMNVEV (reference sequence). The CDR3 is CASSPNRGTEAFF. The CDR3 DNA reads TGTGCCAGCAGTCCAAACCGGGGCACTGAAGCTTTCTTT.

The chain couples TRBV28 to TRBJ1-4; 9 bases map to TRBD1. This CDR3 is built from 13 residues. The germline V gene has CDR1 MDHEN and CDR2 SYDVKM. Trimming removed 8 bases from V and 5 bases from J; junction bases left unmatched: 3. The CDR3 spells CASRDRANEKLFF. In nucleotides, the CDR3 is TGTGCCAGCCGGGACAGGGCCAATGAAAAACTGTTTTTT. The full variable domain, its missing parts supplied by reference TRBV28 and TRBJ1-4, is DVKVTQSSRYLVKRTGEKVFLECVQDMDHENMFWYRQDPGLGLRLIYFSYDVKMKEKGDIPEGYSVSREKKERFSLILESASTNQTSMYLCASRDRANEKLFFGSGTQLSVL.

The chain is built from TRBV5-1 and TRBJ2-1, with 13 bases aligning to TRBD2. CDR1 and CDR2 from the germline V gene are SGHRS and YFSETQ. With 4 bases clipped from V and 9 bases from J, the junction kept 7 bases outside the gene matches. This CDR3 has 15 amino acids. The CDR3 protein is CASSTRTSGSGEQFF. CDR3 in DNA: TGCGCCAGCAGCACCAGGACTAGCGGGAGTGGTGAGCAGTTCTTC. The whole variable domain, filled in from reference TRBV5-1 and TRBJ2-1, reads KAGVTQTPRYLIKTRGQQVTLSCSPISGHRSVSWYQQTPGQGLQFLFEYFSETQRNKGNFPGRFSGRQFSNSRSEMNVSTLELGDSALYLCASSTRTSGSGEQFFGPGTRLTVL.

In this sample, this clone turned up once. The V call is TRBV11-1, the J call TRBJ2-7; 8 nucleotides match TRBD1. Germline values: CDR1 SGHAT, CDR2 FQDESV (reference sequence). Trimming cost V 5 bases and J 5 bases; bases outside gene matches: 5. CDR3 length: 13 amino acids. CDR3 region: CASSPTGAHEQYF. DNA for the CDR3: TGTGCCAGCAGCCCGACAGGGGCCCACGAGCAGTACTTC.